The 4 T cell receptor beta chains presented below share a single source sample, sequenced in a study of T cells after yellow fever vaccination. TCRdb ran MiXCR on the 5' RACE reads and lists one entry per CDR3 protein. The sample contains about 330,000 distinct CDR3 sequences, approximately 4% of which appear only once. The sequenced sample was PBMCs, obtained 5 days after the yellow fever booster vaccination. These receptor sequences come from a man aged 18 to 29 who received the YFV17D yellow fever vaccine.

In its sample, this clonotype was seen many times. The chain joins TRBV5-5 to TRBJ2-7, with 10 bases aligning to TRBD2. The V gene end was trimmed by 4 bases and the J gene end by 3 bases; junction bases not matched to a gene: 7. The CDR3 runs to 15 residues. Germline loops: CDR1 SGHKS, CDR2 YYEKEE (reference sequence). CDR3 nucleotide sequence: TGTGCCAGCAGCCCTAGCGGGGGAAATTTCTACGAGCAGTACGTC. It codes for CASSPSGGNFYEQYV.

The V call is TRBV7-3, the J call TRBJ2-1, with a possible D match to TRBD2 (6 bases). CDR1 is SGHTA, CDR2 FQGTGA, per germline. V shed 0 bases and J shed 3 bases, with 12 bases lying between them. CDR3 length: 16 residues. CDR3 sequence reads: CASSLTAGQNYNEQFF. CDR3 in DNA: TGTGCCAGCAGCTTAACGGCGGGGCAAAACTACAATGAGCAGTTCTTC.

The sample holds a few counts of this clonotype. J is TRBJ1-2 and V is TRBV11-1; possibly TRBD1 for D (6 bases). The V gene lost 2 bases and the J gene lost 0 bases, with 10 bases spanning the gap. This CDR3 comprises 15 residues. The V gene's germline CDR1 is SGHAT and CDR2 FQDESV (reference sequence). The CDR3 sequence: CASSLTGSANYGYTF. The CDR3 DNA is TGTGCCAGCAGCTTAACAGGGTCGGCTAACTATGGCTACACCTTC.

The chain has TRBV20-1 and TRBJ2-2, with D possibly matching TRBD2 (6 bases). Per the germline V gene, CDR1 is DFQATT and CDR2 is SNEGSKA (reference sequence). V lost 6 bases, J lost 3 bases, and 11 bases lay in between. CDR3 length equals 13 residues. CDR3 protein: CSARREDTGELFF. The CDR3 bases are TGCAGTGCCCGGAGGGAGGACACCGGGGAGCTGTTTTTT.